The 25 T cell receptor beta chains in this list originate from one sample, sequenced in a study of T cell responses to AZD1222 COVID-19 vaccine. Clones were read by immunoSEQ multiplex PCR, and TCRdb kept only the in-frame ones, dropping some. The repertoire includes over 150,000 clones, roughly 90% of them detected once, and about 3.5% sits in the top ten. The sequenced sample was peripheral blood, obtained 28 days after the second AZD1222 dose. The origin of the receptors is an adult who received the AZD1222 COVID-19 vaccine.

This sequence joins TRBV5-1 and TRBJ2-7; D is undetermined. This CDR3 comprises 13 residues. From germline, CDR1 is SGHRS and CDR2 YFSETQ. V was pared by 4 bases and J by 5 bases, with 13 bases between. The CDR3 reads CASSMYSRDEQYF. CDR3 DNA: TGCGCCAGCAGCATGTACTCTCGGGACGAGCAGTACTTC. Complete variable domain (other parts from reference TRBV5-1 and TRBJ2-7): KAGVTQTPRYLIKTRGQQVTLSCSPISGHRSVSWYQQTPGQGLQFLFEYFSETQRNKGNFPGRFSGRQFSNSRSEMNVSTLELGDSALYLCASSMYSRDEQYFGPGTRLTVT.

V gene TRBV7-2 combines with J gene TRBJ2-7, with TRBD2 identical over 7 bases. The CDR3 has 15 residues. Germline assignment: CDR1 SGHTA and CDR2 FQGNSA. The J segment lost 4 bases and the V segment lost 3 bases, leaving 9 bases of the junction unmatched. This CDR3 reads CASSLGGGPGYEQYF. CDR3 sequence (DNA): TGTGCCAGCAGCTTGGGGGGAGGGCCAGGGTACGAGCAGTACTTC.

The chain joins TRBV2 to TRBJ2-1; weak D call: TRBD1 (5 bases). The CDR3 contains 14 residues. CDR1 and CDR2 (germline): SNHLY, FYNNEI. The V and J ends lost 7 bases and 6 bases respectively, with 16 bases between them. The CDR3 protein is CASKIEVGANEQFF. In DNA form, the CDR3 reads TGTGCCAGCAAGATCGAAGTAGGGGCCAATGAGCAGTTCTTC.

The CDR3 protein is CASSPNTRGYNEQFF. In DNA form, the CDR3 reads TGTGCCAGCAGTCCCAATACTCGGGGCTACAATGAGCAGTTCTTC. The chain employs TRBV5-4 and TRBJ2-1, with a tentative D call TRBD2 (5 bases). V was cut by 5 bases and J by 3 bases, with 15 bases left in between. The CDR3 loop spans 15 amino acids. From germline, CDR1 is SGHNT and CDR2 YYREEE (reference sequence). Full variable domain (missing parts from reference TRBV5-4 and TRBJ2-1): ETGVTQSPTHLIKTRGQQVTLRCSSQSGHNTVSWYQQALGQGPQFIFQYYREEENGRGNFPPRFSGLQFPNYSSELNVNALELDDSALYLCASSPNTRGYNEQFFGPGTRLTVL.

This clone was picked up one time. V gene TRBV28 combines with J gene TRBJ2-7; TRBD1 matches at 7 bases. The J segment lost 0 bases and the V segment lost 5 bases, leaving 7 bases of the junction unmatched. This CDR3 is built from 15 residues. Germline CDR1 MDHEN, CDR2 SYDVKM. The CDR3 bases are TGTGCCAGCAGTCTCGCAGGGGGTAGCTCCTACGAGCAGTACTTC. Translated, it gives CASSLAGGSSYEQYF.

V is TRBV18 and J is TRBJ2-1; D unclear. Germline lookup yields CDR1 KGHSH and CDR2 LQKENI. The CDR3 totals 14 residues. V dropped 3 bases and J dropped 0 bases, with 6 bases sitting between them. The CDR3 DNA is TGTGCCAGCTCACCGGCTAGCTCCTACAATGAGCAGTTCTTC. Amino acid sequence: CASSPASSYNEQFF.

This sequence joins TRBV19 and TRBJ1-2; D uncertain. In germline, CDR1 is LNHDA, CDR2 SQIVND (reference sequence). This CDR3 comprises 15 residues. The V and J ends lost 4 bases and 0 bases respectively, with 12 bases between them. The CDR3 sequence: CASSTTGIPNYGYTF. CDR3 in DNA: TGTGCCAGTAGTACTACCGGGATCCCTAACTATGGCTACACCTTC.

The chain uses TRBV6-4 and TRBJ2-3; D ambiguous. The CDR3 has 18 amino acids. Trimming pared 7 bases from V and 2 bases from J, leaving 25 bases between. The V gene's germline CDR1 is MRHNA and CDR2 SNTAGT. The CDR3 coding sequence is TGTGCCAGCAAATCTCCGAGAGCTTCTCTTAGCCTCACAGATACGCAGTATTTT. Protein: CASKSPRASLSLTDTQYF.

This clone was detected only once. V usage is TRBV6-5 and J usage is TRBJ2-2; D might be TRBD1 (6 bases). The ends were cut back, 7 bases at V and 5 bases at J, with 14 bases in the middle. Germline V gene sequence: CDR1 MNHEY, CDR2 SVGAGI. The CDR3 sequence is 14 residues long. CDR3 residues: CASTLQGGTGELFF. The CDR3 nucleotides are TGTGCCAGCACCTTACAAGGGGGAACCGGGGAGCTGTTTTTT.

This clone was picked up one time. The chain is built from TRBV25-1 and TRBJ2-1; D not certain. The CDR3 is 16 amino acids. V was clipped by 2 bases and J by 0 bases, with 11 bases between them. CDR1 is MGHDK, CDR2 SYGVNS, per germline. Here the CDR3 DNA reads TGTGCCAGCAGTGAAAAGTGGTGGAGCTCCTACAATGAGCAGTTCTTC. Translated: CASSEKWWSSYNEQFF.

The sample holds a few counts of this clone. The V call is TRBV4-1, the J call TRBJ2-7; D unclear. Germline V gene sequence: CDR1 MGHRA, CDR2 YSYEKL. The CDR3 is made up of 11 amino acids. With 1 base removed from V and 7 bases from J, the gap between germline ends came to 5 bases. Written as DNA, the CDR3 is TGCGCCAGCAGCCAAGGGTTGGAGCAGTACTTC. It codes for CASSQGLEQYF.

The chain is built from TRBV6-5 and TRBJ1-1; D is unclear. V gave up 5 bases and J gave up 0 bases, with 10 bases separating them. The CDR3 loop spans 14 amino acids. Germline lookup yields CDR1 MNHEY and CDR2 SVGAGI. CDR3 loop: CASSLGLMNTEAFF. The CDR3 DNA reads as TGTGCCAGCAGTCTAGGACTGATGAACACTGAAGCTTTCTTT.

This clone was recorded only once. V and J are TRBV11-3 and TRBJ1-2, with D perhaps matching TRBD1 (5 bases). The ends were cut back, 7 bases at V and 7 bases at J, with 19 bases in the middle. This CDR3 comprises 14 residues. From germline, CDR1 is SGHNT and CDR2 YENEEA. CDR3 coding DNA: TGTGCCAGCACTCTTTACGGGGGTAGCGGTGGCTACACCTTC. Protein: CASTLYGGSGGYTF.

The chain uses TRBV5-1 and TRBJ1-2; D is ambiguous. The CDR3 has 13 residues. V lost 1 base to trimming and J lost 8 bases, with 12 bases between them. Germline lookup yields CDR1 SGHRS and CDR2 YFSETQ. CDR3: CASSLRAMDGYTF. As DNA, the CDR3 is TGCGCCAGCAGCTTGAGAGCTATGGACGGCTACACCTTC.

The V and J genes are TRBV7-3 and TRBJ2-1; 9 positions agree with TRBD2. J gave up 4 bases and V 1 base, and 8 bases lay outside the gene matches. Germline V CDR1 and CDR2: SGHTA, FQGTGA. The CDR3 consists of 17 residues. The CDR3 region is CASSLIAGEGRYNEQFF. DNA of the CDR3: TGTGCCAGCAGCTTAATAGCGGGAGAAGGGCGTTACAATGAGCAGTTCTTC.

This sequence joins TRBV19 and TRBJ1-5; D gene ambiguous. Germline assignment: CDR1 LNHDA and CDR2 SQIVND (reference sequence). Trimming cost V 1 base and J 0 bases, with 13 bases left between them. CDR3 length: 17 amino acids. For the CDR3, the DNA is TGTGCCAGTAGTATAGTACAGAGAAGTTATAGCAATCAGCCCCAGCATTTT. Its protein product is CASSIVQRSYSNQPQHF.

CDR3 sequence (DNA): TGTGCCACCAGCAGAGAAACAGGGGGCATTCAGCCCCAGCATTTT. This encodes CATSRETGGIQPQHF. J is TRBJ1-5 and V is TRBV15, with 9 bases that match TRBD1. Germline V gene data show CDR1 as LNHNV and CDR2 as YYDKDF (reference sequence). V shed 0 bases, J shed 6 bases, and the junction held 3 bases outside the gene matches. The CDR3 covers 15 residues.

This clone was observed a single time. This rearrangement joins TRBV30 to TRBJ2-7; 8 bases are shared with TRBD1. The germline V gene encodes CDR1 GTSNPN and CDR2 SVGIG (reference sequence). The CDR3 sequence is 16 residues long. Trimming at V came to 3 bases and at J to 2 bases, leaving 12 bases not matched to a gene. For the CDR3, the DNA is TGTGCCTGGAGCAGATCGTGGGGGACAGGTGCCTACGAGCAGTACTTC. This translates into CAWSRSWGTGAYEQYF.

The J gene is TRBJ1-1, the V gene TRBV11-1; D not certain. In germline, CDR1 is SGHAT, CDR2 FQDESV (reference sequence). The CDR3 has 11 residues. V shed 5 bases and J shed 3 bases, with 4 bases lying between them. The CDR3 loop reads CASSLYTEAFF. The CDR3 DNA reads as TGTGCCAGCAGCCTGTACACTGAAGCTTTCTTT.

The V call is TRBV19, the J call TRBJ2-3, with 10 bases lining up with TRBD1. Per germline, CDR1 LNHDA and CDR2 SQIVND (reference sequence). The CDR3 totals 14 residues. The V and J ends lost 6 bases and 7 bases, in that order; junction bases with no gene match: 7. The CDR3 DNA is TGTGCCAGTAGGGGGACAGGGGAAGGCTATACGCAGTATTTT. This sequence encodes CASRGTGEGYTQYF.

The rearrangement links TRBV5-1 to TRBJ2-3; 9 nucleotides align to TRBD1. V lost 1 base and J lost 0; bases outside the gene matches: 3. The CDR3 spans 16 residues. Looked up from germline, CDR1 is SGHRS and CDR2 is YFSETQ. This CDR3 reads CASSLYGTGSTDTQYF. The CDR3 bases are TGCGCCAGCAGCTTGTATGGGACAGGGAGCACAGATACGCAGTATTTT.

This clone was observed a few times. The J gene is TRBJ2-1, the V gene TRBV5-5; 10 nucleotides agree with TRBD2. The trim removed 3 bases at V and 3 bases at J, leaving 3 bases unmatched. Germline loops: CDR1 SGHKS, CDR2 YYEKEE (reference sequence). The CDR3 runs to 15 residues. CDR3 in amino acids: CASSSPSGSYNEQFF. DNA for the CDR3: TGTGCCAGCAGCTCGCCTAGCGGGAGCTACAATGAGCAGTTCTTC.

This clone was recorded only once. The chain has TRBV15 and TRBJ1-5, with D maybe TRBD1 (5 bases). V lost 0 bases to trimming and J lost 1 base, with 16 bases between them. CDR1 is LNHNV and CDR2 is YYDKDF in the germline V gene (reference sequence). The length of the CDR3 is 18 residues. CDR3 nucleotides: TGTGCCACCAGCAGAGAGGCAGGGCGGAGGTTAAGCAATCAGCCCCAGCATTTT. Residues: CATSREAGRRLSNQPQHF.

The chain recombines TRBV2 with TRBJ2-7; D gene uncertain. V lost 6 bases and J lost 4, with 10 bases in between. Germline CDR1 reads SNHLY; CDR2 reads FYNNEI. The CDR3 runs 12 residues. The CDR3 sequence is CASRLRTYEQYF. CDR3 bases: TGTGCCAGCAGGCTACGAACGTACGAGCAGTACTTC.

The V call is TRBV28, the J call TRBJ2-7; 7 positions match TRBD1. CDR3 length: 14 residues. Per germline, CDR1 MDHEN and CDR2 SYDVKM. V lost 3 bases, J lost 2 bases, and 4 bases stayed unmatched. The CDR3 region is CASSFGDRAYEQYF. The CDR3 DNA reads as TGTGCCAGCAGTTTCGGTGACAGGGCCTACGAGCAGTACTTC.